These 19 T cell receptor beta chains originate from one sample sequenced in a study of T cells in Graves' hyperthyroidism and ophthalmopathy (dated by TCRdb to between 2017 and 2020). Library method: multiplex PCR. These reads were obtained on an Illumina HiSeq 2000. TCR beta CDR3 regions were amplified from RNA transcripts. The first round of RT-PCR for the TCR CDR3 was performed with the HTBI primer set and the Qiagen OneStep RT-PCR kit. TCRdb cleaned the public reads at Q25 with fastp, built clones with MiXCR and kept in-frame beta chains. Merged by CDR3 protein, the rows form single entries marked with the most common genes and DNA. In all, the sample holds about 600,000 distinct CDR3 sequences, and about 14% of those were seen once. The ten largest clones capture approximately 12% of the sample. Sequencing input: blood. The origin of the receptors is a woman in her forties or fifties with Graves' ophthalmopathy.

This clonotype was counted ten times or more. The chain carries TRBV7-2 and TRBJ2-1, with TRBD2 matching over 12 bases. The CDR3 has 15 amino acids. V dropped 4 bases and J dropped 7; count of bases not matched to a gene: 5. Germline V lookup: CDR1 SGHTA, CDR2 FQGNSA. The CDR3 nucleotides are TGTGCCAGCAGCTGGACTAGCGGGATACTGAATGAGCAGTTCTTC. Protein product: CASSWTSGILNEQFF.

This clonotype was counted at least ten times. V is TRBV28 and J is TRBJ1-4; 7 bases agree with TRBD1. Losses at the gene ends were 8 bases for V and 8 bases for J; bases not matched to a gene: 11. Germline CDR1 and CDR2: MDHEN and SYDVKM. The CDR3 loop spans 14 amino acids. The CDR3 sequence is CASGQTGIKEKLFF. Here the CDR3 DNA reads TGTGCCAGCGGACAGACAGGGATAAAAGAAAAACTGTTTTTT.

This clonotype was detected ten times or more. The rearrangement uses TRBV6-1 and TRBJ1-5, with D perhaps matching TRBD1 (6 bases). Germline CDR1 MNHNS, CDR2 SASEGT. This CDR3 spans 15 amino acids. The V and J ends lost 0 bases and 0 bases respectively, with 6 bases between them. The CDR3 is CASSEAGASNQPQHF. CDR3 coding DNA: TGTGCCAGCAGTGAAGCGGGGGCTAGCAATCAGCCCCAGCATTTT.

This clonotype was seen many times. The CDR3 reads CASYSGDRVIYEQYF. As DNA, the CDR3 is TGTGCCAGCTACTCGGGGGACAGGGTCATCTACGAGCAGTACTTC. The genes are TRBV2 and TRBJ2-7; 9 bases are shared with TRBD1. With V trimmed by 8 bases and J by 3 bases, 11 bases remained unmatched. From germline, CDR1 is SNHLY and CDR2 FYNNEI. This CDR3 spans 15 amino acids. Variable domain in full (rest from reference TRBV2 and TRBJ2-7): EPEVTQTPSHQVTQMGQEVILRCVPISNHLYFYWYRQILGQKVEFLVSFYNNEISEKSEIFDDQFSVERPDGSNFTLKIRSTKLEDSAMYFCASYSGDRVIYEQYFGPGTRLTVT.

This clonotype showed up many times. A much more abundant neighbour one base away suggests this may be a read error. V gene TRBV28 combines with J gene TRBJ2-1; TRBD2 aligns across 9 bases. The CDR3 runs 15 residues. Germline CDR1 and CDR2: MDHEN and SYDVKM. As DNA, the CDR3 is TGTGCCAGCAATTTAGCGGGAGACTCCTACAATGAGCAGTTCTTC. Residues: CASNLAGDSYNEQFF.

This clonotype was seen at least ten times. The chain carries TRBV28 and TRBJ2-4; TRBD2 might be the D (5 bases). The germline V gene encodes CDR1 MDHEN and CDR2 SYDVKM. CDR3 length: 14 residues. With 6 bases removed from V and 1 base from J, the gap between germline ends came to 10 bases. The CDR3: CASSLEVAKNIQYF. The CDR3 DNA follows: TGTGCCAGCAGCTTGGAGGTGGCCAAAAACATTCAGTACTTC.

The chain joins TRBV4-2 to TRBJ1-5, with D possibly being TRBD1 (5 bases). From germline, CDR1 is LGHNA and CDR2 YNFKEQ. Trimming took off 0 bases at V and 9 bases at J, with 21 bases between the two ends. The CDR3 has 17 amino acids. CDR3 sequence: CASSQEVKDSVHRPQHF. The CDR3 bases are TGTGCCAGCAGCCAAGAGGTTAAAGACAGCGTACACCGGCCCCAGCATTTT.

This clonotype was found many times. The chain uses TRBV5-1 and TRBJ2-2, with unresolved D. CDR1 SGHRS and CDR2 YFSETQ come from the germline V gene. Trimming removed 4 bases from V and 0 bases from J, with 7 bases in between. The CDR3 totals 14 residues. Here the CDR3 DNA reads TGCGCCAGCAGCGCAAGCGCGAACACCGGGGAGCTGTTTTTT. It specifies CASSASANTGELFF.

This clonotype occurred many times. This sequence joins TRBV19 and TRBJ2-2, with 8 positions matching TRBD2. The J segment lost 7 bases and the V segment lost 6 bases, leaving 10 bases of the junction unmatched. CDR3 length: 15 residues. CDR1 is LNHDA and CDR2 is SQIVND in the germline V gene (reference sequence). The CDR3 coding sequence is TGTGCCAGTAGCCCAGCGGGAGAGGATGTCGGGGAGCTGTTTTTT. This gives the protein CASSPAGEDVGELFF.

This clonotype has a count of ten or more. V gene TRBV28 combines with J gene TRBJ1-2; D ambiguous. From germline, CDR1 is MDHEN and CDR2 SYDVKM. V was trimmed by 10 bases and J by 1 base, leaving 13 bases between them. There are 13 residues in the CDR3. CDR3 amino acids: CATRVGINYGYTF. The CDR3, as DNA: TGTGCCACCCGGGTTGGGATTAACTATGGCTACACCTTC.

The CDR3 region has the DNA TGTGCCAGCAGCCAAAGGGAGGGTGGGGACTTCTCCGACGATGAGCAGTTCTTC. Its protein product is CASSQREGGDFSDDEQFF. The V gene is TRBV3-2, the J gene TRBJ2-1; the table calls TRBD2, which could not be checked here. TRBV3-2 is a pseudogene segment. This CDR3 comprises 18 residues.

This clonotype was recorded at least ten times. The chain combines TRBV5-1 with TRBJ1-1; D remains ambiguous. CDR3 length: 11 amino acids. CDR1 and CDR2 (germline): SGHRS, YFSETQ. The V end was cut by 4 bases, the J end by 10 bases, with 11 bases between. The CDR3 protein is CASSLGNLAFF. CDR3 nucleotides: TGCGCCAGCAGCCTAGGGAACCTAGCTTTCTTT.

There are a few counts of this clonotype. The chain has TRBV30 and TRBJ2-2; 10 bases are shared with TRBD2. This CDR3 region has 14 residues. CDR1 and CDR2 from the germline V gene are GTSNPN and SVGIG (reference sequence). The junction had 3 bases not matched to a gene; V was cut back by 2 bases and J by 6 bases. CDR3 sequence reads: CAWSLAGVPGELFF. The CDR3 region has the DNA TGTGCCTGGAGTCTAGCGGGAGTTCCCGGGGAGCTGTTTTTT.

This clonotype was detected only a few times. This chain links TRBV6-1 with TRBJ2-6; D not resolved. This CDR3 contains 16 residues. Trimming removed 4 bases from V and 4 bases from J, with 14 bases in between. Per the germline V gene, CDR1 is MNHNS and CDR2 is SASEGT. The DNA of the CDR3 is TGTGCCAGCAGTGGGGTTAGGATCTTCGGGGCCAACGTCCTGACTTTC. It encodes CASSGVRIFGANVLTF.

This clonotype was counted only a few times. The CDR3 region is CASSVGQGDQPQHF. The CDR3, as DNA: TGCGCCAGCAGCGTGGGACAGGGGGATCAGCCCCAGCATTTT. The chain combines TRBV5-1 with TRBJ1-5; 11 nucleotides agree with TRBD1. Germline V gives CDR1 SGHRS, CDR2 YFSETQ. The CDR3 extends over 14 amino acids. The junction had 2 bases not matched to a gene; V was cut back by 4 bases and J by 5 bases.

This clonotype was found many times. The chain carries TRBV6-1 and TRBJ2-1; the D gene is possibly TRBD1 (7 bases). The CDR3 totals 16 residues. The V gene's germline CDR1 is MNHNS and CDR2 SASEGT. Trimming cost V 5 bases and J 0 bases, with 14 bases left between them. Here the CDR3 reads CASSPGDRSSYNEQFF. The DNA for the CDR3 is TGTGCCAGCAGTCCGGGGGACAGAAGCTCCTACAATGAGCAGTTCTTC.

Many counts were recorded for this clonotype. The rearrangement uses TRBV7-9 and TRBJ2-1; the D gene is possibly TRBD2 (6 bases). CDR3 size: 16 residues. CDR1 SEHNR and CDR2 FQNEAQ come from the germline V gene (reference sequence). V was pared by 7 bases and J by 3 bases, with 19 bases between. The CDR3 coding sequence is TGTGCCAGCACCAAAGAAGTCGGACTACGCTACAATGAGCAGTTCTTC. Translated, it gives CASTKEVGLRYNEQFF.

The chain recombines TRBV19 with TRBJ2-3; D remains unclear. The ends were cut back, 7 bases at V and 11 bases at J, with 13 bases in the middle. There are 11 residues in the CDR3. CDR1 is LNHDA, CDR2 SQIVND, per germline (reference sequence). CDR3 DNA sequence: TGTGCCAGTATGATAGGATGGGAGCAGTATTTT. It codes for CASMIGWEQYF.

This clonotype was observed many times. The rearrangement joins TRBV11-2 to TRBJ1-6, with a weak D call TRBD1 (5 bases). V was cut by 0 bases and J by 5 bases, with 17 bases left in between. The CDR3 extends over 18 amino acids. Germline V CDR1 and CDR2: SGHAT, FQNNGV. CDR3 nucleotide sequence: TGTGCCAGCAGCTTAGAGGGGGTCAGGGTGTTGGATAATTCACCCCTCCACTTT. Translation gives CASSLEGVRVLDNSPLHF.